The clone carrying this T cell receptor beta chain appeared many times. Its specificity is unknown. The record originates from a study of T cell repertoires in cytomegalovirus infection. Study-level background: Both a matching HLA type and CMV infection were indicated by public TCR beta signatures.

A single record per CDR3 protein comes from TCRdb applying MiXCR to the reads. Here the sample spans 700,000 to 850,000 distinct CDR3 sequences, roughly 33% being singletons. This CDR3 has 18 amino acids. Germline V gene lookup returns CDR1 SGHVS and CDR2 FNYEAQ. V shed 5 bases, J shed 1 base, and the junction held 14 bases outside the gene matches. Overall study results and limits: Dominating the ex vivo response were TCR beta clonotypes that were CMV-specific and HLA-C-restricted.

The chain recombines TRBV7-6 with TRBJ2-3; 8 nucleotides align to TRBD1. Sequenced here: cultured CD8+ T cells from PBMCs, sampled from culture after CMV antigen stimulation. The clonotype originates from a human donor in good health (CMV status not recorded). Some clones in this sample may be carry-over from other donors' samples. The CDR3 DNA follows: TGTGCCAGCAGCCAGAGTTCCAGACAGGGGCTGGGCACAGATACGCAGTATTTT. Its translation: CASSQSSRQGLGTDTQYF.